These T cell receptor beta chains were read from a single sample in a study of vaccination and CD4 T cells after COVID-19. These TCRs' antigens remain unknown. Via MiXCR, TCRdb re-called the PCR reads, giving one row per CDR3 protein. The top ten clones hold roughly 25% of a sample with some 15,000 distinct CDR3 sequences, 36% of them seen once. The input for sequencing was CD4+ T cells from blood, cultured in vitro, taken before SARS-CoV-2 vaccination. The receptors stem from a human donor who received a COVID-19 vaccine. The CDR3 runs from the conserved cysteine through the conserved F or W. D genes are given only for firm matches. Size is omitted from some rows. Given values are once, few, many or a class for expanded clones.

V	J	size	D	CDR3	DNA
TRBV25-1	TRBJ2-3	-	TRBD1	CASSSTGGPDTQYF	TGTGCCAGCAGCTCGACAGGGGGCCCAGATACGCAGTATTTT
TRBV6-1	TRBJ1-2	few	TRBD1	CASSTRQGYGYTF	TGTGCCAGCAGCACCCGACAGGGCTATGGCTACACCTTC
TRBV5-1	TRBJ1-1	-	-	CASSLPNLNTEAFF	TGCGCCAGCAGCTTGCCCAACTTGAACACTGAAGCTTTCTTT
TRBV6-5	TRBJ2-7	few	TRBD1	CASSYAGGEQYF	TGTGCCAGCAGTTACGCAGGGGGAGAGCAGTACTTC
TRBV6-1	TRBJ2-4	-	-	CASLAGVAKNIQYF	TGTGCCAGCTTGGCAGGGGTAGCCAAAAACATTCAGTACTTC
TRBV19	TRBJ1-2	-	-	CASSNRDYGYTF	TGTGCCAGTAGTAACAGGGACTATGGCTACACCTTC
TRBV20-1	TRBJ2-7	-	-	CSALRPGGTYEQYF	TGCAGTGCTCTACGACCCGGTGGTACCTACGAGCAGTACTTC
TRBV27	TRBJ1-1	few	-	CASSFGAGREAFF	TGTGCCAGCAGTTTTGGGGCAGGGAGGGAAGCTTTCTTT
TRBV2	TRBJ2-3	-	TRBD2	CASSQGTSGVWADTQYF	TGTGCCAGCAGTCAAGGGACTAGCGGGGTTTGGGCAGATACGCAGTATTTT
TRBV24-1	TRBJ1-1	-	-	CATSDGGRDTEAFF	TGTGCCACCAGTGACGGGGGCAGGGACACTGAAGCTTTCTTT
TRBV19	TRBJ1-5	-	TRBD1	CASSSRDRGMSNQPQHF	TGTGCCAGTAGTAGCCGGGACAGGGGTATGAGCAATCAGCCCCAGCATTTT
TRBV20-1	TRBJ2-5	-	-	CSARSRERNQETQYF	TGCAGTGCTAGATCGAGGGAACGGAACCAAGAGACCCAGTACTTC
TRBV5-1	TRBJ2-1	-	-	CASSLEAGLHEQFF	TGCGCCAGCAGCTTGGAAGCGGGTCTCCATGAGCAGTTCTTC
TRBV5-8	TRBJ2-7	-	-	CASSFGTELGGEQYF	TGTGCCAGCAGCTTCGGGACAGAGCTTGGGGGGGAGCAGTACTTC
TRBV5-1	TRBJ1-6	few	TRBD1	CASSIGQGNSPLHF	TGCGCCAGCAGCATTGGACAGGGTAATTCACCCCTCCACTTT
TRBV20-1	TRBJ2-1	-	TRBD2	CSARGTSGGGIYNEQFF	TGCAGTGCTAGAGGGACTAGCGGGGGGGGTATCTACAATGAGCAGTTCTTC
TRBV12-3/TRBV12-4	TRBJ2-3	-	TRBD2	CASGPSGAHNTQYF	TGTGCCAGCGGTCCTAGCGGGGCCCATAATACGCAGTATTTT
TRBV4-2	TRBJ1-6	few	TRBD1	CASSQETGGDSPLHF	TGTGCCAGCAGCCAAGAGACAGGGGGGGATTCACCCCTCCACTTT
TRBV12-3/TRBV12-4	TRBJ1-5	-	TRBD1	CASRRNRGLGQPQHF	TGTGCCAGCAGACGGAACAGGGGGCTCGGACAGCCCCAGCATTTT
TRBV20-1	TRBJ2-5	few	-	CSASTGLWETQYF	TGCAGTGCTAGTACCGGGCTTTGGGAGACCCAGTACTTC
TRBV25-1	TRBJ2-3	few	-	CASSEFGSGPVSTDTQYF	TGTGCCAGCAGTGAATTCGGTTCTGGGCCCGTCAGCACAGATACGCAGTATTTT
TRBV12-3/TRBV12-4	TRBJ2-1	-	-	CASSLTRWQFF	TGTGCCAGCAGCCTGACACGATGGCAGTTCTTC
TRBV5-6	TRBJ1-1	-	-	CASSGGVGLAEAFF	TGTGCCAGCAGCGGGGGGGTGGGGCTTGCTGAAGCTTTCTTT
TRBV20-1	TRBJ2-1	-	-	CSARAQALIADEQFF	TGCAGTGCTAGAGCACAGGCTCTGATTGCGGATGAGCAGTTCTTC
TRBV20-1	TRBJ1-2	few	-	CSARDGAGFYGYTF	TGCAGTGCTAGAGACGGTGCGGGTTTCTATGGCTACACCTTC
TRBV5-5	TRBJ1-2	few	-	CASSREAAYGYTF	TGTGCCAGCTCCCGGGAGGCCGCTTATGGCTACACCTTC
TRBV27	TRBJ1-2	-	-	CASGFTLSAAGYTF	TGTGCCAGCGGTTTTACTTTAAGCGCTGCTGGCTACACCTTC
TRBV30	TRBJ2-2	few	-	CAWSVLSNTGELFF	TGTGCCTGGAGTGTACTATCGAACACCGGGGAGCTGTTTTTT
TRBV30	TRBJ1-1	-	-	CAWSIVMNTEAFF	TGTGCCTGGAGTATCGTTATGAACACTGAAGCTTTCTTT
TRBV20-1	TRBJ2-7	few	TRBD1	CSASRDRDYEQYF	TGCAGTGCTAGCCGGGACAGGGACTACGAGCAGTACTTC
TRBV15	TRBJ2-3	few	TRBD2	CATSIIAGALTDTQYF	TGTGCCACCAGCATTATAGCGGGGGCCCTCACAGATACGCAGTATTTT
TRBV11-3	TRBJ2-7	-	TRBD1	CASSSLGTGNYEQYF	TGTGCCAGCAGCTCCCTCGGGACAGGGAACTACGAGCAGTACTTC
TRBV30	TRBJ2-2	-	-	CAWSDHGTGELFF	TGTGCCTGGAGTGATCATGGGACCGGGGAGCTGTTTTTT
TRBV21-1	TRBJ1-1	-	-	CASSKSGGSNTEAFF	TGTGCCAGCAGCAAATCGGGGGGGTCGAACACTGAAGCTTTCTTT
TRBV5-4	TRBJ2-1	few	-	CASSIDSNNEQFF	TGTGCCAGCAGCATTGACAGCAACAATGAGCAGTTCTTC
TRBV7-2	TRBJ1-3	few	-	CASSPRQDLGNTIYF	TGTGCCAGCAGCCCGCGACAGGATCTTGGAAACACCATATATTTT
TRBV2	TRBJ1-2	-	TRBD1	CASSESPGGGGYTF	TGTGCCAGCAGTGAAAGTCCAGGGGGCGGTGGCTACACCTTC
TRBV19	TRBJ2-3	few	-	CASNAGQPTDTQYF	TGTGCCAGTAATGCGGGACAGCCCACAGATACGCAGTATTTT
TRBV25-1	TRBJ1-4	few	-	CASSDRSYEKLFF	TGTGCCAGCAGCGACAGGTCTTATGAAAAACTGTTTTTT
TRBV2	TRBJ2-5	-	TRBD2	CASSARLAGGQETQYF	TGTGCCAGCAGCGCCCGACTAGCGGGGGGCCAAGAGACCCAGTACTTC
TRBV12-5	TRBJ1-5	few	TRBD1	CASVPTGTGYLQPQHF	TGTGCTAGTGTCCCAACCGGGACAGGGTATCTTCAGCCCCAGCATTTT
TRBV30	TRBJ1-5	-	-	CAWSVQARGNQPQHF	TGTGCCTGGAGTGTACAGGCACGGGGGAATCAGCCCCAGCATTTT
TRBV5-1	TRBJ1-1	-	TRBD1	CASATQGGGKAFF	TGCGCCAGCGCGACACAGGGGGGGGGTAAAGCTTTCTTT
TRBV12-5	TRBJ2-5	few	-	CASGSRIQGGGETQYF	TGTGCTAGTGGATCACGGATACAGGGAGGGGGAGAGACCCAGTACTTC
TRBV18	TRBJ1-1	-	-	CASSPLQENTEAFF	TGTGCCAGCTCACCTTTACAGGAGAACACTGAAGCTTTCTTT
TRBV18	TRBJ2-7	once	-	CASSPGLAGTSYEQYF	TGTGCCAGCTCACCAGGGCTTGCGGGGACCTCCTACGAGCAGTACTTC
TRBV2	TRBJ1-1	-	TRBD1	CASSVRTGQVAEAFF	TGTGCCAGCAGTGTGCGGACAGGACAAGTCGCTGAAGCTTTCTTT
TRBV5-1	TRBJ2-3	-	TRBD2	CASSLLPTSGGADTQYF	TGCGCCAGCAGCCTGCTACCTACTAGCGGGGGGGCGGATACGCAGTATTTT